The rows below give T cell receptor beta chains drawn from one sample of a study of CD8 T cells in ankylosing spondylitis. TCRdb fed the 5' RACE reads into MiXCR, producing one record per CDR3 protein. The table has about 33,000 distinct CDR3 sequences, 9.5% to 12% seen once. Sequences were obtained from synovial fluid, either unsorted or a sorted T cell fraction (not recorded which). The receptors stem from a male donor with ankylosing spondylitis. Both conserved end residues are part of each CDR3. A D gene is named only where the DNA matches it firmly. Only part of the rows carry a size: once, few, many, or a class if the clone is expanded.

length	V	D	size	J	DNA	CDR3
16	TRBV7-2	-	-	TRBJ1-6	TGTGCCAGCAGCTCTAGTACAGGGAGGTTCAATTCACCCCTCCACTTT	CASSSSTGRFNSPLHF
15	TRBV7-2	TRBD2	few	TRBJ2-3	TGTGCCAGCAGCTTAGGGACTAGCGGCACAGATACGCAGTATTTT	CASSLGTSGTDTQYF
12	TRBV27	TRBD1	few	TRBJ2-3	TGTGCCAGCAGTGAACAGGGGGCGGCGCAGTATTTT	CASSEQGAAQYF
15	TRBV19	-	-	TRBJ1-2	TGTGCCAGTAGTAGACAGGCGCAAATTTACTATGGCTACACCTTC	CASSRQAQIYYGYTF
19	TRBV7-3	-	-	TRBJ2-2	TGTGCCAGCAGCTTAACGTATATTGGGGGCAGGGACAACACCGGGGAGCTGTTTTTT	CASSLTYIGGRDNTGELFF
17	TRBV5-1	-	few	TRBJ2-3	TGCGCCAGCAGCTTGGCTTCGACTGGCGGCGGCACAGATACGCAGTATTTT	CASSLASTGGGTDTQYF
15	TRBV7-2	-	few	TRBJ2-1	TGTGCCAGCAGCTTAGGGGTATTGGTAAACAATGAGCAGTTCTTC	CASSLGVLVNNEQFF
15	TRBV9	TRBD2	many	TRBJ2-7	TGTGCCAGCAGCGTAGGGAATAGCGGGAATCGGGAGCAGTACTTC	CASSVGNSGNREQYF
14	TRBV6-1	-	-	TRBJ2-2	TGTGCCAGCCGTACAGAGACGAACACCGGGGAGCTGTTTTTT	CASRTETNTGELFF
15	TRBV5-8	-	few	TRBJ1-1	TGTGCCAGCAGCCACACAGGGTACGGGAACACTGAAGCTTTCTTT	CASSHTGYGNTEAFF
16	TRBV28	-	-	TRBJ2-4	TGTGCCAGCAGCACCCTAACACAAGCTAGCAAAAACATTCAGTACTTC	CASSTLTQASKNIQYF
15	TRBV11-2	-	many	TRBJ2-3	TGTGCCAGCAGCTTAATCTGGGTCTCCACAGATACGCAGTATTTT	CASSLIWVSTDTQYF
15	TRBV27	-	-	TRBJ2-7	TGTGCCAGCAGTTTATGGTCCCAATTCCCCTACGAGCAGTACTTC	CASSLWSQFPYEQYF
15	TRBV12-3/TRBV12-4	TRBD1	few	TRBJ2-1	TGTGCCAGCAGTCCCCAGGGACAGGGGTACAATGAGCAGTTCTTC	CASSPQGQGYNEQFF
11	TRBV12-3/TRBV12-4	-	few	TRBJ2-1	TGTGCCAGCAGTTTAGACAATGAGCAGTTCTTC	CASSLDNEQFF
15	TRBV6-1	TRBD1	many	TRBJ2-7	TGTGCCAGCAGGGCGGGACAGGGTTACCTCTACGAGCAGTACTTC	CASRAGQGYLYEQYF
14	TRBV27	-	many	TRBJ2-1	TGTGCCAGCAGTTTAAGGGTATTCTACAATGAGCAGTTCTTC	CASSLRVFYNEQFF
14	TRBV28	-	-	TRBJ1-5	TGTGCCAGCAGTGGAGAGTATAGCAATCAGCCCCAGCATTTT	CASSGEYSNQPQHF
13	TRBV19	-	-	TRBJ1-5	TGTGCCAGTAGTATCGGGGGTGGGCAGCCCCAGCATTTT	CASSIGGGQPQHF
14	TRBV5-1	-	few	TRBJ1-2	TGCGCCAGCAGCTTGGCCGAGGGCTACTATGGCTACACCTTC	CASSLAEGYYGYTF
13	TRBV29-1	TRBD2	many	TRBJ2-1	TGCAGCGTTGTAGTGTGGGGGGGGAATGAGCAGTTCTTC	CSVVVWGGNEQFF
15	TRBV7-2	-	-	TRBJ1-1	TGTGCCAGCAGCCCCCTGGTCACTTCCGGGGCTGAAGCTTTCTTT	CASSPLVTSGAEAFF
15	TRBV28	-	few	TRBJ2-5	TGTGCCAGCAGTTTATCACGTCGGGGGAAAGAGACCCAGTACTTC	CASSLSRRGKETQYF
13	TRBV12-3/TRBV12-4	-	-	TRBJ2-1	TGTGCCAGCAGTTGGGGGGAACCTAATGAGCAGTTCTTC	CASSWGEPNEQFF
12	TRBV28	-	medium-sized	TRBJ2-3	TGTGCCAGCAGTTTTAACCCGGATACGCAGTATTTT	CASSFNPDTQYF
16	TRBV9	TRBD1	many	TRBJ1-6	TGTGCCAGCAGCGTATCGGGACAGGGGGTATCTTCACCCCTCCACTTT	CASSVSGQGVSSPLHF
12	TRBV7-9	-	-	TRBJ1-4	TGTGCCGGATCCGAGGGTGGCCAAAAACTGTTTTTT	CAGSEGGQKLFF
13	TRBV20-1	-	-	TRBJ2-5	TGCACGACCCCTTCGCGCAATTCGGAGACCCAGTACTTC	CTTPSRNSETQYF
15	TRBV10-2	-	-	TRBJ1-5	TGCGCCAGCAGTGAGAAAGGGCAAATTAATCAGCCCCAGCATTTT	CASSEKGQINQPQHF
13	TRBV25-1	TRBD1	few	TRBJ2-7	TGTGCCAGCAGTAGACAGGGGAACTACGAGCAGTACTTC	CASSRQGNYEQYF
11	TRBV6-6	-	many	TRBJ2-3	TGTGCCAGCAGTAATACAGATACGCAGTATTTT	CASSNTDTQYF
13	TRBV19	-	-	TRBJ1-4	TGTGCCAGTAGACGCCTTGGCGGTGAAAAACTGTTTTTT	CASRRLGGEKLFF
16	TRBV15	-	many	TRBJ1-5	TGTGCCACCAGCAGAGAGGCAGGGGCGACCAATCAGCCCCAGCATTTT	CATSREAGATNQPQHF
15	TRBV28	-	many	TRBJ2-2	TGTGCCAGCGAAGGGCGCCAGATGGTGCCCGGGGAGCTGTTTTTT	CASEGRQMVPGELFF
16	TRBV5-1	TRBD2	many	TRBJ2-2	TGCGCCAGCAGTTCGGGGTTAGCGGGAGCTATCGGGGAGCTGTTTTTT	CASSSGLAGAIGELFF
14	TRBV27	-	-	TRBJ2-7	TGTGCCAGCAGAAGGGACGGACTCCCCTACGAGCAGTACTTC	CASRRDGLPYEQYF
16	TRBV6-1	-	few	TRBJ1-5	TGTGCCAGCAGTCTTCCGGGGGGGGTCATGAGTCAGCCCCAGCATTTT	CASSLPGGVMSQPQHF
16	TRBV5-1	TRBD1	few	TRBJ2-2	TGCGCCAGCAGCTTGGGGGACAGTGCGAACACCGGGGAGCTGTTTTTT	CASSLGDSANTGELFF